The entry that follows covers one T cell receptor beta chain sequence. Its antigen remains unidentified. HTBI primers from iRepertoire and Arm-PCR of CDR3 regions yielded the TCR beta libraries. Authors' data handling: Analysis of the samples identified around 64 TRBV and 14 TRBJ segments. TCRdb re-called the multiplex PCR reads through MiXCR, storing one row per CDR3 protein. What appears here as the V and J calls and clone size reflects TCRdb's work, not the paper's. Among some 470,000 distinct CDR3 sequences listed, approximately 21% were seen once. The data were taken from a study of regulatory T cells in long-lasting Graves disease. Overall study findings and caveats: Researchers examined only peripheral blood and not thyroid tissue. Persistent disease exhibited a predilection for TRBV28, TRBJ1-2 and TRBJ2-5.

Per the germline V gene, CDR1 is SGHRS and CDR2 is YFSETQ. Trimming took 2 bases from V and 5 from J; bases not matched to a gene: 4. The CDR3 totals 14 residues. The time point was: persistent/refractory GD, antithyroid drugs over 5 years with positive TRAb. There was RNA extracted from PBMCs, and the TCR library was made from it. Xi'an, China, was home to the endocrinology department that provided patients. The TCR sequence derives from a female donor with Graves disease. This material consisted of peripheral blood mononuclear cells (PBMCs), taken when the disease was refractory, from a patient treated with antithyroid drugs. V and J are TRBV5-1 and TRBJ2-5, with 9 bases aligning to TRBD2. CDR3 DNA sequence: TGCGCCAGCAGCTTAGCGGGAGGTTGGGAGACCCAGTACTTC. Protein product: CASSLAGGWETQYF.